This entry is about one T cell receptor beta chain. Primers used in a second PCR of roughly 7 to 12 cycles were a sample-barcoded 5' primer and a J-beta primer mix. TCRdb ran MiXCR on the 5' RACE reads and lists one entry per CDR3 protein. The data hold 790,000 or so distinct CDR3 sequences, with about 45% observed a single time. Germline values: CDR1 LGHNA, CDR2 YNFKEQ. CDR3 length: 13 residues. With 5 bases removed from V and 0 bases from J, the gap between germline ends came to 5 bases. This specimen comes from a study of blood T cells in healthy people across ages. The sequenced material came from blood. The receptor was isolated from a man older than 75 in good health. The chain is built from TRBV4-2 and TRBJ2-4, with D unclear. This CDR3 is CASSTLAKNIQYF. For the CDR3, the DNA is TGTGCCAGCAGCACCTTAGCCAAAAACATTCAGTACTTC.